The rows below give T cell receptor beta chains drawn from one sample of a study of naive and memory T cell subsets. MiXCR was run by TCRdb on the 5' RACE reads, yielding one entry per CDR3 protein. Of 55,000 to 65,000 distinct CDR3 sequences detected, 8% to 9% appear once; the ten largest clones hold under 25%. These receptors all stem from a female donor in good health. Each CDR3 is given without its conserved first and last residue. The D gene is left open where the match is weak. Clone size, where shown, is once, few, many, or a class for clones that have expanded.

>.|TRBJ2-2|few|TRBV9
ASSVSLGTGELF
>TRBD1|TRBJ2-2|few|TRBV19
ASSVRDRGAGELF
>TRBD1|TRBJ2-5|few|TRBV20-1
SARATGQQETQY
>TRBD2|TRBJ2-7|few|TRBV7-2
ASSRTSGGIYEQY
>.|TRBJ2-3|few|TRBV6-5
ASRPGSQLSDTQY
>TRBD1|TRBJ1-6|few|TRBV5-1
ASSFIGQANNSPLH
>TRBD1|TRBJ1-2|few|TRBV7-2
ASSSIGQGYGYT
>TRBD2|TRBJ2-1|many|TRBV6-5
ASSSSPGLAGGGQF
>.|TRBJ1-5|.|TRBV28
ASSSGGENQPQH
>TRBD1|TRBJ2-2|.|TRBV9
ASSHKGQLNTGELF
>.|TRBJ1-5|few|TRBV2
ASSESVNQPQH
>.|TRBJ2-7|.|TRBV4-1
ASSHPRDGSYEQY
>TRBD1|TRBJ1-1|.|TRBV6-5
ASRGDRGRRDTEAF
>TRBD2|TRBJ2-2|.|TRBV7-3
ASSRTSGGDTGELF
>.|TRBJ2-4|.|TRBV28
ASSPRGY
>TRBD1|TRBJ1-1|few|TRBV10-3
AISGQGMNTEAF
>TRBD2|TRBJ2-1|.|TRBV6-5
ASSYSPGGSSYNEQF
>TRBD2|TRBJ2-7|few|TRBV19
ASSMLGTSGNYEQY
>.|TRBJ1-5|many|TRBV7-6
ASSLNMDQPQH
>.|TRBJ2-2|.|TRBV28
ASSLYTGELF
>.|TRBJ2-2|.|TRBV6-4
ASSKTGGGTEELF
>.|TRBJ2-5|many|TRBV6-2/TRBV6-3
ASSYSTEKETQY
>TRBD2|TRBJ2-3|.|TRBV20-1
SASVAGRGDTQY
>.|TRBJ2-1|.|TRBV29-1
SVVGAPNNEQF
>.|TRBJ2-1|few|TRBV7-8
ASSQTYRAGSYNEQF
>.|TRBJ1-5|many|TRBV6-5
ASSRKGDQPQH
>.|TRBJ2-1|few|TRBV11-3
ASSLDRRARSYNEQF
>.|TRBJ2-1|.|TRBV27
ASSFRLTASSYNEQF
>TRBD1|TRBJ1-1|many|TRBV20-1
SARDGTARQAF